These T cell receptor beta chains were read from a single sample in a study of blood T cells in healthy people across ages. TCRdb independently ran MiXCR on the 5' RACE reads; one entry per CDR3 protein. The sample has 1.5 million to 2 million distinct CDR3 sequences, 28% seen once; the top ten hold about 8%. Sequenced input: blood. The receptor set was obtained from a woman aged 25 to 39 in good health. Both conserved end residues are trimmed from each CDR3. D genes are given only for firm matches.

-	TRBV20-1	SAATGSNTGELF
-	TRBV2	ARCGAGKETQY
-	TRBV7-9	ASSLAGPVYEQY
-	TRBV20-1	SAGGQPYNEQF
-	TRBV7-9	ASSSSPGRGDSNYGYT
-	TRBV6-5	ASSRASAGTEAF
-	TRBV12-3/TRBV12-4	ASSLTQEQY
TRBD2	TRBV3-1	ASSPEATSGGYEQF
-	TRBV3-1	ASSQDPRRSGNTIY
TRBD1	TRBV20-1	SARITGVKELF
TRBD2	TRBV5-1	ASSTSSGGVTDTQY
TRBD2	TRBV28	ASRPGWLAGVDSGANVLT
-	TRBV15	ATSRPYNEQF
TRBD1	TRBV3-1	ASRGTGYTGELF
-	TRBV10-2	AVRDPPGETQY
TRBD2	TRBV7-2	ASSFNWLAGVEQY
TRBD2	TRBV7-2	ASSLTAGGLNEQF
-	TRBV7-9	ASSSHHNEQF
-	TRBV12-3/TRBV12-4	ASSLAPLNTDTQY
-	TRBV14	ASSQTSRAAYGYT
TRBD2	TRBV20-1	SAPQSGTLQETQY
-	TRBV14	ASSRNRERETQY
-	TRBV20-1	SARGPTGGYT
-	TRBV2	ASTRGWNEQF
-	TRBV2	ASSVGGYSNQPQH
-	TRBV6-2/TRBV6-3	ASSFGTAQPQH
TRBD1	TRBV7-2	ASSADRDETQY
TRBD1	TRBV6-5	ASRDSSGNTIY
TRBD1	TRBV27	ASRGRQGPVAKNIQY
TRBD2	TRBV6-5	ASSYVNSGLAGDNEQF
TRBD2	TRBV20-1	SAIRTSGFTDTQY
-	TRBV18	AGSPRGDTEAF
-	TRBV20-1	SAREKDTQY
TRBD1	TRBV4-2	ASSQVGQLKNQPQH
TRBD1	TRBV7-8	ASTFTGTGKSETQY
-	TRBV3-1	ASSQEWYLPAQY
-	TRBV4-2	ASSQVLQDTQY
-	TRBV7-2	ASSEQVGTDTQY
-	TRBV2	ASRIGLAQPQH
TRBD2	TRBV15	ATSSQASGIDNEQF
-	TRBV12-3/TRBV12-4	ASSRGPLEQY
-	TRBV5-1	ASSLIGRTIAKNIQY
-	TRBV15	ATSGGVAYNSPLH
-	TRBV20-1	SAQDTRSSYEQY
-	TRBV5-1	ASSPGRPQLGSYNEQF
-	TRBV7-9	ASSPITGETIIFSNYGYT
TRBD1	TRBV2	ASSQQGTNTGELF
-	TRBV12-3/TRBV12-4	ASSLGGLYNEQF
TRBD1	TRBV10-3	AISGRDRESPSYNSPLH
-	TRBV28	ASKGANYGYT
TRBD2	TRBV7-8	ASSLRTSGSAEQF